These 21 T cell receptor beta chains originate from one sample sequenced in a study of T cells in Graves' hyperthyroidism and ophthalmopathy. The TCR beta CDR3 regions underwent amplification using RNA transcripts as the source. The study used the HTBI primer set for a first-round RT-PCR of the TCR CDR3. TCRdb used MiXCR to reprocess the multiplex PCR reads, holding one entry per CDR3 protein. This sample has some 740,000 distinct CDR3 sequences, with 12% to 15% found just once. Sequencing was carried out using blood. Receptors were obtained from a woman under 30 with Graves' hyperthyroidism.

This clonotype was seen repeatedly, ten times or more. V usage is TRBV6-5 and J usage is TRBJ1-1, with TRBD1 identical over 8 bases. J lost 6 bases, V lost 2 bases, and 5 bases had no gene match. Germline V lookup: CDR1 MNHEY, CDR2 SVGAGI. CDR3 length: 14 amino acids. As DNA, the CDR3 is TGTGCCAGCAGTTACCTAGGACAGGGACCTGAAGCTTTCTTT. Translated: CASSYLGQGPEAFF.

Ten or more counts support this clonotype. The chain has TRBV7-2 and TRBJ2-4; 7 bases map to TRBD1. V lost 5 bases and J lost 3; bases outside the gene matches: 7. The CDR3 spans 15 residues. Germline V lookup: CDR1 SGHTA, CDR2 FQGNSA. CDR3 loop: CASSTTGLGKNIQYF. The CDR3 region has the DNA TGTGCCAGCAGCACGACAGGGCTAGGCAAAAACATTCAGTACTTC. Full variable domain (rest looked up from reference TRBV7-2 and TRBJ2-4): GAGVSQSPSNKVTEKGKDVELRCDPISGHTALYWYRQSLGQGLEFLIYFQGNSAPDKSGLPSDRFSAERTGGSVSTLTIQRTQQEDSAVYLCASSTTGLGKNIQYFGAGTRLSVL.

This clonotype came up a few times. The chain combines TRBV28 with TRBJ1-2; tentative D call: TRBD1 (5 bases). Trimming took 9 bases from V and 4 from J, leaving 21 bases between them. The length of the CDR3 is 15 residues. Germline CDR1 reads MDHEN; CDR2 reads SYDVKM. The CDR3 DNA follows: TGTGCCAGTGACGGGGGTCGGGCAGACATCTATGGCTACACCTTC. Its protein product is CASDGGRADIYGYTF.

This clonotype was counted many times. The CDR3 sequence is CASSVRDQETQYF. The CDR3 nucleotides read TGTGCCAGCAGTGTCCGGGACCAAGAGACCCAGTACTTC. The gene calls are TRBV27 and TRBJ2-5; D unresolved. Looked up from germline, CDR1 is MNHEY and CDR2 is SMNVEV (reference sequence). Trimming pared 5 bases from V and 0 bases from J, leaving 7 bases between. The CDR3 totals 13 residues.

This chain uses TRBV29-1 with TRBJ1-5; D unclear. V lost 4 bases to trimming and J lost 2 bases, with 6 bases between them. This CDR3 contains 12 residues. The germline V gene has CDR1 SQVTM and CDR2 ANQGSEA. The CDR3 here is CSVVSGNQPQHF. The CDR3 DNA is TGCAGCGTTGTAAGTGGCAATCAGCCCCAGCATTTT.

This clonotype has only a few counts. The chain uses TRBV6-1 and TRBJ1-4; unclear D gene. The CDR3 has 14 residues. Deletions cut 7 bases from V and 0 bases from J, with 9 bases between. Per germline, CDR1 MNHNS and CDR2 SASEGT. The CDR3 region is CASTLSATNEKLFF. The CDR3, as DNA: TGTGCCAGCACGCTTTCGGCAACTAATGAAAAACTGTTTTTT.

This clonotype appeared a few times. V usage is TRBV7-9 and J usage is TRBJ1-3; D remains ambiguous. The CDR3 has 15 amino acids. The V end was cut by 5 bases, the J end by 0 bases, with 11 bases between. Germline-derived CDR1 and CDR2 are SEHNR and FQNEAQ (reference sequence). CDR3 amino acids: CASSRWVSSGNTIYF. The CDR3 region has the DNA TGTGCCAGCAGCCGCTGGGTCAGCTCTGGAAACACCATATATTTT.

This clonotype was seen repeatedly, ten times or more. CDR3 bases: TGTGCCAGCAGTGAACGGGACAGGGGCCCTTCCTCCTACGAGCAGTACTTC. This gives the protein CASSERDRGPSSYEQYF. The V gene is TRBV27, the J gene TRBJ2-7; 10 positions match TRBD1. CDR3 size: 17 residues. V dropped 5 bases and J dropped 0; count of bases not matched to a gene: 10. Germline V lookup: CDR1 MNHEY, CDR2 SMNVEV (reference sequence).

The sample holds many counts of this clonotype. The rearrangement uses TRBV20-1 and TRBJ2-2, with 12 bases matching TRBD2. After removal of 6 bases from V and 7 bases from J, the junction contained 6 bases not matched to a gene. This CDR3 is 14 amino acids long. Germline V gene sequence: CDR1 DFQATT, CDR2 SNEGSKA (reference sequence). The CDR3 region is CSARRTSGIGELFF. CDR3 DNA: TGCAGTGCCCGAAGGACTAGCGGGATCGGGGAGCTGTTTTTT.

This chain uses TRBV30 with TRBJ2-7; D not resolved. Germline V gene lookup returns CDR1 GTSNPN and CDR2 SVGIG (reference sequence). The CDR3 covers 15 residues. Trimming took off 1 base at V and 4 bases at J, with 17 bases between the two ends. This CDR3 reads CAWSGEPKGDYEQYF. CDR3 nucleotides: TGTGCCTGGAGTGGGGAACCCAAAGGCGATTACGAGCAGTACTTC. Variable domain in full (rest from reference TRBV30 and TRBJ2-7): SQTIHQWPATLVQPVGSPLSLECTVEGTSNPNLYWYRQAAGRGLQLLFYSVGIGQISSEVPQNLSASRPQDRQFILSSKKLLLSDSGFYLCAWSGEPKGDYEQYFGPGTRLTVT.

The sample holds many counts of this clonotype. CDR3 region: CASWDTDYEQYF. DNA of the CDR3: TGTGCCAGTTGGGACACAGACTACGAGCAGTACTTC. The chain joins TRBV6-1 to TRBJ2-7, with D maybe TRBD1 (6 bases). Trimming stripped 9 bases from V and 3 bases from J, with 12 bases between. The germline V gene encodes CDR1 MNHNS and CDR2 SASEGT. This CDR3 is built from 12 residues.

There are many counts of this clonotype. The chain joins TRBV20-1 to TRBJ2-1; D not certain. Trimming removed 5 bases from V and 0 bases from J, with 17 bases in between. Per germline, CDR1 DFQATT and CDR2 SNEGSKA (reference sequence). The CDR3 is 16 amino acids. The DNA for the CDR3 is TGCAGTGCTGACGCCCCAGACAAGAGCTCCTACAATGAGCAGTTCTTC. Protein sequence: CSADAPDKSSYNEQFF.

This clonotype was seen ten or more times. The chain's CDR3 is CASSFWAEQETQYF. CDR3 DNA: TGTGCCAGCAGTTTTTGGGCGGAACAAGAGACCCAGTACTTC. The J gene is TRBJ2-5, the V gene TRBV12-3 or TRBV12-4, with D uncertain. The V end lost 3 bases, the J end lost 2 bases, and 10 bases lay between the germline ends. The CDR3 contains 14 residues.

This clonotype was picked up many times. This chain links TRBV11-1 with TRBJ1-1, with a possible D match to TRBD1 (6 bases). The CDR3 length is 13 residues. Deletions cut 5 bases from V and 6 bases from J, with 13 bases between. CDR1 is SGHAT, CDR2 FQDESV, per germline (reference sequence). CDR3 sequence reads: CASSTRQDAEAFF. CDR3 DNA sequence: TGTGCCAGCAGCACTAGACAGGATGCTGAAGCTTTCTTT. The entire variable domain, with the rest obtained from reference TRBV11-1 and TRBJ1-1, is as follows: EAEVAQSPRYKITEKSQAVAFWCDPISGHATLYWYRQILGQGPELLVQFQDESVVDDSQLPKDRFSAERLKGVDSTLKIQPAELGDSAMYLCASSTRQDAEAFFGQGTRLTVV.

This clonotype was seen many times. The rearrangement joins TRBV24-1 to TRBJ1-2; 10 positions match TRBD1. Germline V gene sequence: CDR1 KGHDR, CDR2 SFDVKD. J was trimmed by 4 bases and V by 6 bases; bases with no gene match: 4. This CDR3 is 14 amino acids long. The CDR3 here is CATSPRQGAYGYTF. CDR3 coding DNA: TGTGCCACCAGTCCCCGACAGGGGGCCTATGGCTACACCTTC.

The chain has TRBV27 and TRBJ2-4; a weak D match, TRBD2 (7 bases). This CDR3 contains 14 residues. V lost 6 bases, J lost 7 bases, and 16 bases lay in between. In germline, CDR1 is MNHEY, CDR2 SMNVEV (reference sequence). CDR3 coding DNA: TGTGCCAGCAGCACCTGGGGGGGCTGGAACATTCAGTACTTC. Protein: CASSTWGGWNIQYF.

This chain joins TRBV11-3 and TRBJ1-1; D ambiguous. The germline V and J ends were trimmed by 8 bases and 4 bases, with 17 bases remaining between them. Per the germline V gene, CDR1 is SGHNT and CDR2 is YENEEA. CDR3 length: 14 amino acids. CDR3 amino acids: CASGTSTARTEAFF. The CDR3 coding sequence is TGTGCCAGCGGCACTTCGACCGCGCGCACTGAAGCTTTCTTT.

This clonotype has ten or more counts. The genes are TRBV2 and TRBJ2-5; TRBD2 matches 10 bases. Germline values: CDR1 SNHLY, CDR2 FYNNEI. The CDR3 has 15 amino acids. After removal of 6 bases from V and 3 bases from J, the junction contained 7 bases not matched to a gene. The CDR3 here is CASSPALAGEETQYF. The CDR3 coding sequence is TGTGCCAGCAGCCCAGCCCTAGCGGGAGAAGAGACCCAGTACTTC.

This clonotype has only a few counts. A much larger clone lies one base from this, so it may be a read error. V is TRBV7-2 and J is TRBJ1-2, with no clear D. This CDR3 comprises 13 residues. The V gene's germline CDR1 is SGHTA and CDR2 FQGNSA. The V and J ends lost 3 bases and 2 bases respectively, with 7 bases between them. The CDR3 loop reads CASSFDGNYGYTF. DNA for the CDR3: TGTGCCAGCAGCTTCGACGGAAACTATGGCTACACCTTC.

Many counts were recorded for this clonotype. This CDR3 reads CASRRSGIETQYF. CDR3 in DNA: TGTGCCAGCCGACGAAGCGGGATCGAGACCCAGTACTTC. The gene calls are TRBV11-2 and TRBJ2-5, with 7 positions matching TRBD2. The germline gives CDR1 SGHAT, CDR2 FQNNGV. CDR3 length: 13 amino acids. With V trimmed by 8 bases and J by 5 bases, 8 bases remained unmatched.

This clonotype turned up a few times. This chain uses TRBV3-1 with TRBJ2-7; TRBD2 agrees at 8 bases. CDR3 length equals 16 residues. The V and J ends lost 1 base and 2 bases, in that order; junction bases with no gene match: 7. Germline CDR1 LGHDT, CDR2 YNNKEL (reference sequence). The chain's CDR3 is CASSQVLWGLAYEQYF. The CDR3 bases are TGTGCCAGCAGCCAAGTCCTTTGGGGACTAGCCTACGAGCAGTACTTC.